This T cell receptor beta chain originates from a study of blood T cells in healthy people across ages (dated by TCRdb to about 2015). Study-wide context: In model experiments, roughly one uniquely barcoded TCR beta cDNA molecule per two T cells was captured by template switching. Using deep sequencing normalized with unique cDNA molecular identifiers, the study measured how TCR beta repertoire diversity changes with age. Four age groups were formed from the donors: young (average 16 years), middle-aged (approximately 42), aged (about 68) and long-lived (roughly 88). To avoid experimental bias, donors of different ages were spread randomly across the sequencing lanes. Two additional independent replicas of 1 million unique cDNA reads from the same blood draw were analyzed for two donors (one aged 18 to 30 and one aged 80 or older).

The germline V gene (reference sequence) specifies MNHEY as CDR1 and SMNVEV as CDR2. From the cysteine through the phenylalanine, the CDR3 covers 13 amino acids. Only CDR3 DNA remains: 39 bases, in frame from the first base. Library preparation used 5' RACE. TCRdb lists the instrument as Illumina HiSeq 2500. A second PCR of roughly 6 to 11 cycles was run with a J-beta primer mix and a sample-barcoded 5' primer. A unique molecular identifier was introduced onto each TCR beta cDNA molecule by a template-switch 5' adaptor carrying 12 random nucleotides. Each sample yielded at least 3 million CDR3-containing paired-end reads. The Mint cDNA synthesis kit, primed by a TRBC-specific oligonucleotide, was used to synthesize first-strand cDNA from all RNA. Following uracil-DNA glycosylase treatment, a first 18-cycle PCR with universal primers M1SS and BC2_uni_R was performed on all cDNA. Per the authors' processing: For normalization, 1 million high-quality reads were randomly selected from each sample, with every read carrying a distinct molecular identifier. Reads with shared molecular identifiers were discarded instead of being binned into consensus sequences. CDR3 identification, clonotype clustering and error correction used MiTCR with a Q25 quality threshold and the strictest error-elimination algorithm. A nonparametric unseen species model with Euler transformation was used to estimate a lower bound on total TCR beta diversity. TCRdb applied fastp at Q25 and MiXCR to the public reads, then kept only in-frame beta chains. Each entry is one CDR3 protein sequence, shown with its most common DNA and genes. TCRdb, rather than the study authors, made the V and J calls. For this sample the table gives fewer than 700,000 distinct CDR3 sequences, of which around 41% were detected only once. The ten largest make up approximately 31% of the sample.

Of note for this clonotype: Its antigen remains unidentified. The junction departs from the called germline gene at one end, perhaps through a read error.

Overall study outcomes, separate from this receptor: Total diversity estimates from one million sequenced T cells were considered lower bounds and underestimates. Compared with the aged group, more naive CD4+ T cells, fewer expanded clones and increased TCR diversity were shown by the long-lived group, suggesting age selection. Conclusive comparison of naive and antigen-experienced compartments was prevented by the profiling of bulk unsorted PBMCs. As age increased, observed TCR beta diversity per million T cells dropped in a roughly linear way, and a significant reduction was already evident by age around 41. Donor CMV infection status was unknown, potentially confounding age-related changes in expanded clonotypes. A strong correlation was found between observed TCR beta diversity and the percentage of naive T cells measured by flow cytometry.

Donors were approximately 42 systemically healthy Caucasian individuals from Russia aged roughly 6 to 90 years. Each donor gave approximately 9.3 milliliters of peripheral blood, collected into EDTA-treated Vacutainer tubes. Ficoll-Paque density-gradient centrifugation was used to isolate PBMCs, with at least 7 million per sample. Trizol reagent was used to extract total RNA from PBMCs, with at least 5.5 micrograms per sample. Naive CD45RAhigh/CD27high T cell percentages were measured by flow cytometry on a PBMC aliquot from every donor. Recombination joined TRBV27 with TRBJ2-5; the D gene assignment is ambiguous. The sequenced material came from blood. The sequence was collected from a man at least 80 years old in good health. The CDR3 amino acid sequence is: CASSSYVGETRYF. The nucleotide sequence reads TGTGCCAGCAGTTCGTACGTGGGCGAGACCCGGTACTTC.